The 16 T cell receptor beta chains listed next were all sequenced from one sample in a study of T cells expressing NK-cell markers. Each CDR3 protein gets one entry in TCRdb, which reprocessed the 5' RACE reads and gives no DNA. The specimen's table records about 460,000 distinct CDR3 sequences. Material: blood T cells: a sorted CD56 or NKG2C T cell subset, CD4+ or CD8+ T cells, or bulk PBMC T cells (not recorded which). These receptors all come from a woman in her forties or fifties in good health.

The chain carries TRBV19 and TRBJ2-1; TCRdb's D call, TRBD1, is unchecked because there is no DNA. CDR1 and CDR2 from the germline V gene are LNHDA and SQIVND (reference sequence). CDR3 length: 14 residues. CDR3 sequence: CASSIGGIRNEQFF.

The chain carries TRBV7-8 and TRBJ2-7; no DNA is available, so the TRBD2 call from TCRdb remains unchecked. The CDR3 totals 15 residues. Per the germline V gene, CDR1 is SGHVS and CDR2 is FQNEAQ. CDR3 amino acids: CASSLASGSLSEQYF. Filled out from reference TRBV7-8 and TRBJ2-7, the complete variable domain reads GAGVSQSPRYKVAKRGQDVALRCDPISGHVSLFWYQQALGQGPEFLTYFQNEAQLDKSGLPSDRFFAERPEGSVSTLKIQRTQQEDSAVYLCASSLASGSLSEQYFGPGTRLTVT.

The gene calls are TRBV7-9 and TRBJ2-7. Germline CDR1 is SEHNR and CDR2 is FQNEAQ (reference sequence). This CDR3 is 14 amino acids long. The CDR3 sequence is CASSHTGVPYEQYF.

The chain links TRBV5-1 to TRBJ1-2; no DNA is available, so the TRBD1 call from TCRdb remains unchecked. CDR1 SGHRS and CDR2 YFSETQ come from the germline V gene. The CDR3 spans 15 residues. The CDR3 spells CASSDRTYGNYGYTF.

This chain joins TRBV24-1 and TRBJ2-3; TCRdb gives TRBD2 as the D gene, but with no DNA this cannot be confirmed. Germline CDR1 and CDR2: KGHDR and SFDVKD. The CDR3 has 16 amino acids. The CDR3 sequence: CATSDRSGSSADTQYF.

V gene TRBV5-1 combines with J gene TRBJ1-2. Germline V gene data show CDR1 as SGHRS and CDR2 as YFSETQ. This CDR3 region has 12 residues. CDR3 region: CASSPDSAGYTF.

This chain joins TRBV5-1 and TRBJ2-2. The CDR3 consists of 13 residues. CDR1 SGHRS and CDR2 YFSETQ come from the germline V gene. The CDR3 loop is CASSLEVGGELFF.

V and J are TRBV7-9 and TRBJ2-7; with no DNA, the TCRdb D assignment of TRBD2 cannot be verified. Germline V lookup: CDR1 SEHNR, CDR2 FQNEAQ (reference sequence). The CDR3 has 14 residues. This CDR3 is CASSLEGLAYEQYF.

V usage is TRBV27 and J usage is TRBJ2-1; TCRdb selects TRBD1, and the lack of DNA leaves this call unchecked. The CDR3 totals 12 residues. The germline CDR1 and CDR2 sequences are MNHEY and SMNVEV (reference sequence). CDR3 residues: CASSSPGTGSFF.

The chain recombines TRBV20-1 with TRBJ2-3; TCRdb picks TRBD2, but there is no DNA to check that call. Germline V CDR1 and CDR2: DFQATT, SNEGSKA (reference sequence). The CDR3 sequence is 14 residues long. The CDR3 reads CSATEKTSGRTQYF.

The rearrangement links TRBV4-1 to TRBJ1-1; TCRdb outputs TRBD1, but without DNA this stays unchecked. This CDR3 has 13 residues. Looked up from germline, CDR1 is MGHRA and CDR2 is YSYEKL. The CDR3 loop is CASSNRVDTEAFF.

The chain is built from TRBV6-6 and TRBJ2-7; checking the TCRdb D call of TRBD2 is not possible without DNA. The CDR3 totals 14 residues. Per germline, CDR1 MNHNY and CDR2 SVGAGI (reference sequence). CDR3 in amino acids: CASSLVYRSYEQYF.

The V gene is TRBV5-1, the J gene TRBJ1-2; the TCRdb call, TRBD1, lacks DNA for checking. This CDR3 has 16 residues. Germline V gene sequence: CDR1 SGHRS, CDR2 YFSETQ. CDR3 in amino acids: CASSKAAGGADYGYTF.

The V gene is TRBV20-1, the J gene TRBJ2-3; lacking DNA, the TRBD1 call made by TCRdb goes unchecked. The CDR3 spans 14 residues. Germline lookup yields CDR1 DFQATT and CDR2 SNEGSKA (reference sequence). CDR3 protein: CSAEPGLATDTQYF.

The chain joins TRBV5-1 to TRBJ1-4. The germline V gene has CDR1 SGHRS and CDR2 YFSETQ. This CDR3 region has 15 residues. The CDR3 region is CASSYGRASNEKLFF.

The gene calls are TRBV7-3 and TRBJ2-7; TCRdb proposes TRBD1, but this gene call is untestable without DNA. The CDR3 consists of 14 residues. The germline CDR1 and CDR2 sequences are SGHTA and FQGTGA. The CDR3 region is CASSETPGPYEQYF.